The 26 T cell receptor beta chains reported below all come from one sample, sequenced in a study of Ad26.COV2.S vaccination and SARS-CoV-2 variants. Sequencing was performed with immunoSEQ multiplex PCR; in TCRdb, only in-frame clones are kept and a portion is missing. The sample lists approximately 150,000 clones, 86% seen once, with less than 6% in the top ten. Here the sequenced sample was peripheral blood, taken after recovery from COVID-19. These receptors came from a human donor who had recovered from COVID-19.

The genes are TRBV4-2 and TRBJ2-5; no definite D call. Trimming pared 0 bases from V and 4 bases from J, leaving 6 bases between. This CDR3 contains 13 residues. The germline V gene has CDR1 LGHNA and CDR2 YNFKEQ. The CDR3 DNA reads TGTGCCAGCAGCCAAGATTGGGGAGAGACCCAGTACTTC. Encoded protein: CASSQDWGETQYF.

The rearrangement joins TRBV4-3 to TRBJ2-6; weak D call: TRBD2 (5 bases). Per the germline V gene, CDR1 is LGHNA and CDR2 is YSLEER. There are 15 residues in the CDR3. With 4 bases removed from V and 1 base from J, the gap between germline ends came to 8 bases. The CDR3 nucleotides read TGCGCCAGCAGCCCGAGGGTTTCTGGGGCCAACGTCCTGACTTTC. Translation: CASSPRVSGANVLTF.

The chain recombines TRBV7-9 with TRBJ1-4; D is unresolved. Germline V gives CDR1 SEHNR, CDR2 FQNEAQ (reference sequence). The CDR3 runs to 14 residues. Trimming pared 5 bases from V and 4 bases from J, leaving 11 bases between. CDR3 in DNA: TGTGCCAGCAGCCCTCCACACCTTAATGAAAAACTGTTTTTT. Protein: CASSPPHLNEKLFF.

The chain recombines TRBV15 with TRBJ1-6; no clear D gene. V lost 0 bases and J 2 bases, leaving 5 bases between the germline ends. Germline V gives CDR1 LNHNV, CDR2 YYDKDF (reference sequence). The CDR3 runs to 15 residues. The chain's CDR3 is CATSRDRAYNSPLHF. The CDR3, as DNA: TGTGCCACCAGCAGAGATAGGGCCTATAATTCACCCCTCCACTTT.

The chain is built from TRBV9 and TRBJ2-1; 9 bases are a match to TRBD2. Trimming removed 4 bases from V and 2 bases from J; junction bases left unmatched: 7. This CDR3 region has 16 residues. CDR1 is SGDLS and CDR2 is YYNGEE in the germline V gene. CDR3 amino acids: CASSLNRLAAYNEQFF. CDR3 sequence (DNA): TGTGCCAGCAGCCTCAACCGACTAGCGGCCTACAATGAGCAGTTCTTC.

This chain uses TRBV5-1 with TRBJ1-4; D not certain. The CDR3 has 14 residues. Germline V gene lookup returns CDR1 SGHRS and CDR2 YFSETQ. The germline V and J ends were trimmed by 3 bases and 2 bases, with 8 bases remaining between them. CDR3 residues: CASSSQVTNEKLFF. DNA of the CDR3: TGCGCCAGCAGCTCTCAGGTTACTAATGAAAAACTGTTTTTT.

The chain combines TRBV12-3 or TRBV12-4 with TRBJ1-1; D gene unclear. The CDR3 extends over 13 amino acids. Between the trimmed V and J ends, which lost 3 bases and 5 bases, there was a span of 10 bases. The CDR3 sequence: CASSFYIRTEAFF. Here the CDR3 DNA reads TGTGCCAGCAGTTTCTATATACGAACTGAAGCTTTCTTT.

The chain employs TRBV5-6 and TRBJ1-1; D uncertain. Trimming took off 1 base at V and 3 bases at J, with 16 bases between the two ends. Germline V lookup: CDR1 SGHDT, CDR2 YYEEEE. The CDR3 is made up of 16 amino acids. DNA for the CDR3: TGTGCCAGCAGCTTGATTAACCGGGGAGAGGACACTGAAGCTTTCTTT. It specifies CASSLINRGEDTEAFF.

V is TRBV18 and J is TRBJ1-1; TRBD1 is a possible D gene (6 bases). Germline CDR1 and CDR2: KGHSH and LQKENI. V lost 5 bases and J lost 3, with 19 bases in between. The CDR3 consists of 16 residues. The CDR3 coding sequence is TGTGCCAGCTCAGCGAGGTCCCGGGGGGGCGACACTGAAGCTTTCTTT. Translated, it gives CASSARSRGGDTEAFF.

V usage is TRBV29-1 and J usage is TRBJ2-1; D might be TRBD1 (6 bases). Germline loops: CDR1 SQVTM, CDR2 ANQGSEA. Trimming pared 1 base from V and 2 bases from J, leaving 18 bases between. The CDR3 length is 17 residues. Here the CDR3 reads CSVEVIDKGVAYNEQFF. In DNA form, the CDR3 reads TGCAGCGTTGAAGTAATTGATAAGGGGGTAGCCTACAATGAGCAGTTCTTC.

The chain carries TRBV19 and TRBJ1-2; possible D gene TRBD1, 6 bases. Germline CDR1 is LNHDA and CDR2 is SQIVND (reference sequence). Trimming took 6 bases from V and 3 from J, leaving 8 bases between them. The CDR3 length is 12 residues. The CDR3 sequence is CASRDRYYGYTF. The CDR3 DNA sequence: TGTGCCAGTAGGGACAGATACTATGGCTACACCTTC.

This chain joins TRBV28 and TRBJ2-1, with 8 bases aligning to TRBD1. The V and J ends lost 7 bases and 3 bases, in that order; junction bases with no gene match: 11. The CDR3 consists of 16 residues. Germline V gives CDR1 MDHEN, CDR2 SYDVKM. CDR3 sequence (DNA): TGTGCCAGCACCCAACTCGCAGGGGGCAACTACAATGAGCAGTTCTTC. Amino acids: CASTQLAGGNYNEQFF.

The chain couples TRBV29-1 to TRBJ2-3; D is perhaps TRBD1 (7 bases). V was shortened by 7 bases and J by 2 bases, with 25 bases between the two germline ends. CDR3 length equals 17 residues. Germline assignment: CDR1 SQVTM and CDR2 ANQGSEA. The CDR3 here is CSGRGARTGSHTDTQYF. For the CDR3, the DNA is TGCAGCGGGAGGGGGGCACGGACAGGCTCCCACACAGATACGCAGTATTTT.

The gene calls are TRBV28 and TRBJ2-7; 7 bases are a match to TRBD1. Germline CDR1 MDHEN, CDR2 SYDVKM. This CDR3 spans 14 amino acids. The V and J ends lost 4 bases and 4 bases, in that order; junction bases with no gene match: 7. CDR3 region: CASSSRQGHYEQYF. In nucleotides, the CDR3 is TGTGCCAGCAGTTCAAGACAGGGACATTACGAGCAGTACTTC.

The V and J genes are TRBV28 and TRBJ1-2; D remains ambiguous. The CDR3 totals 11 residues. The V end lost 5 bases, the J end lost 11 bases, and 12 bases lay between the germline ends. Germline-derived CDR1 and CDR2 are MDHEN and SYDVKM. The CDR3 loop is CASSASWVYTF. The DNA of the CDR3 is TGTGCCAGCAGTGCAAGCTGGGTATACACCTTC.

The genes are TRBV5-1 and TRBJ2-4, with TRBD1 as a possible D gene (6 bases). Germline loops: CDR1 SGHRS, CDR2 YFSETQ. The V gene lost 3 bases and the J gene lost 0 bases, with 13 bases spanning the gap. The CDR3 loop spans 16 amino acids. This CDR3 is CASSSSGELAKNIQYF. CDR3 in DNA: TGCGCCAGCAGCTCTTCAGGGGAGCTAGCCAAAAACATTCAGTACTTC.

CDR3 sequence reads: CASSLRQGLRTTYEQYF. In DNA, the CDR3 is TGCGCCAGCAGCCTACGACAGGGATTAAGGACGACCTACGAGCAGTACTTC. The chain couples TRBV4-1 to TRBJ2-7; 7 positions match TRBD1. Germline CDR1 and CDR2: MGHRA and YSYEKL. J lost 2 bases, V lost 4 bases, and 14 bases had no gene match. The CDR3 sequence is 17 residues long.

The chain uses TRBV29-1 and TRBJ2-7; the match to TRBD1 covers 7 bases. After removal of 6 bases from V and 2 bases from J, the junction contained 7 bases not matched to a gene. The CDR3 loop spans 13 amino acids. The V gene's germline CDR1 is SQVTM and CDR2 ANQGSEA. The CDR3 region is CSVPGQNAYEQYF. The CDR3, as DNA: TGCAGCGTGCCGGGACAGAATGCCTACGAGCAGTACTTC.

This chain joins TRBV30 and TRBJ1-3; 8 nucleotides match TRBD1. This CDR3 has 14 residues. V shed 4 bases and J 8 bases; nucleotides not matched to a gene: 10. Looked up from germline, CDR1 is GTSNPN and CDR2 is SVGIG (reference sequence). CDR3 bases: TGTGCCTGGATTTCGGACAGGGCTGGGGACACCATATATTTT. It yields the protein CAWISDRAGDTIYF.

In the case of this clone: The same CDR3 arises from other DNA sequences in this sample as well. This chain connects TRBV5-1 to TRBJ2-2; TRBD1 agrees at 8 bases. Per germline, CDR1 SGHRS and CDR2 YFSETQ. After removal of 2 bases from V and 3 bases from J, the junction contained 6 bases not matched to a gene. This CDR3 has 16 residues. The CDR3 DNA sequence: TGCGCCAGCAGCTTAGTCCAGGGGGCGGACACCGGGGAGCTGTTTTTT. This translates into CASSLVQGADTGELFF.

V and J are TRBV7-9 and TRBJ1-2; maybe TRBD1 (5 bases). Trimming shortened V by 5 bases and J by 8 bases, and 24 bases separated the two germline ends. The CDR3 covers 16 residues. Germline lookup yields CDR1 SEHNR and CDR2 FQNEAQ (reference sequence). CDR3 nucleotides: TGTGCCAGCAGCGATTTTTCCGGGGGTCCAGGTACGGGCTACACCTTC. Its protein is CASSDFSGGPGTGYTF.

The V call is TRBV30, the J call TRBJ2-3, with TRBD2 identical over 9 bases. The ends lost 3 bases at V and 2 bases at J; junction bases unmatched: 6. The CDR3 loop spans 15 amino acids. Germline CDR1 is GTSNPN and CDR2 is SVGIG (reference sequence). The CDR3 loop reads CAWSGSGGHTDTQYF. CDR3 DNA: TGTGCCTGGAGCGGGAGCGGGGGGCACACAGATACGCAGTATTTT.

The chain carries TRBV28 and TRBJ1-6; D is uncertain. Germline values: CDR1 MDHEN, CDR2 SYDVKM. The V gene lost 6 bases and the J gene lost 2 bases, with 11 bases spanning the gap. The CDR3 has 15 residues. The CDR3 coding sequence is TGTGCCAGCAGACGAACCGGCCCCTATAATTCACCCCTCCACTTT. Translation gives CASRRTGPYNSPLHF.

V and J are TRBV18 and TRBJ2-5; D may be TRBD1 (5 bases). Trimming took 3 bases from V and 3 from J, leaving 23 bases between them. The V gene's germline CDR1 is KGHSH and CDR2 LQKENI. The CDR3 length is 18 residues. The CDR3 DNA sequence: TGTGCCAGCTCACCCCTGCCACTGACAGTCAGAAATGAAGAGACCCAGTACTTC. Translating it yields CASSPLPLTVRNEETQYF.

The V gene is TRBV28, the J gene TRBJ1-2; TRBD1 agrees at 9 bases. With V trimmed by 5 bases and J by 2 bases, 9 bases remained unmatched. Germline values: CDR1 MDHEN, CDR2 SYDVKM. The CDR3 contains 16 residues. DNA for the CDR3: TGTGCCAGCAGTCCCGCGGGGGGGACAGGGAACTATGGCTACACCTTC. Protein: CASSPAGGTGNYGYTF.

The CDR3 region is CAWSEDGTYGYTF. CDR3 DNA sequence: TGTGCCTGGAGTGAGGACGGTACCTATGGCTACACCTTC. The J gene is TRBJ1-2, the V gene TRBV30; D remains unclear. The germline gives CDR1 GTSNPN, CDR2 SVGIG (reference sequence). Trimming stripped 1 base from V and 4 bases from J, with 10 bases between. The CDR3 contains 13 residues.